The entry below describes one T cell receptor (beta chain). This sample was taken from a study of blood T cell repertoires in COVID-19. Study summary: Some COVID-19 samples were acute and others convalescent; all came from the United States, Italy and Spain. PBMCs, B-cell-depleted T cells, or T cells were the source of the cDNA or gDNA that made up the material.

Trimming removed 1 base from V and 1 base from J, with 6 bases in between. Germline loops: CDR1 SGHTA, CDR2 FQGTGA. The CDR3 has 14 residues. Under the authors' procedure: Reference gene primers were amplified, and this amplification served to estimate nucleated cell counts. Clones were read by immunoSEQ multiplex PCR, and TCRdb kept only the in-frame ones, dropping some. V and J calls and clone size are copied from that table; D and trimming were computed from the DNA. The sample carries 65,000 to 90,000 clones, around nine tenths recorded once. The V and J genes are TRBV7-3 and TRBJ2-3, with D unclear. This sequence originates from a man aged 30-40 years with acute or convalescent COVID-19. Sequenced: peripheral blood. CDR3 nucleotides: TGTGCCAGCAGCTTAAAGCAGGGCACAGATACGCAGTATTTT. Residues: CASSLKQGTDTQYF.